This T cell receptor beta chain comes out of a study of radiotherapy plus CTLA-4 blockade in lung cancer. The overall study: Patients showed objective responses in about 20% of cases and disease control in under 35%. Whole-study results and caveats: Radiotherapy was combined with ipilimumab, and tumor-derived TCR clones then expanded in blood.

Chemo-refractory metastatic non-small-cell lung cancer patients were treated with focal radiation plus CTLA-4 blockade with ipilimumab. The assay was immunoSEQ multiplex PCR, and TCRdb's table has in-frame clones only and misses some. The top ten hold about 3% of the sample, which has roughly 62,000 clones, more than 70% seen once. Turning to this clone: Its target is unknown.

The sequence was collected from a human donor with non-small cell lung cancer who had a complete response to radiotherapy plus ipilimumab. The sequencing used peripheral blood, collected from a patient treated with radiotherapy plus ipilimumab.

CDR3: CASSPRGPDIRGELFF. CDR3 coding DNA: TGTGCCAGTAGTCCCAGGGGGCCAGATATTCGTGGGGAGCTGTTTTTT. The chain is built from TRBV19 and TRBJ2-2, with 8 bases lining up with TRBD1. Per germline, CDR1 LNHDA and CDR2 SQIVND (reference sequence). The CDR3 has 16 residues. Trimming removed 5 bases from V and 8 bases from J; junction bases left unmatched: 13.